Listed here are 11 T cell receptor beta chains from one sample, sequenced in a study of OX40 agonist ivuxolimab in advanced cancers. Data came from immunoSEQ multiplex PCR; TCRdb stores just in-frame clones and leaves some out. Here the sample spans 50,000 to 70,000 clones, less than 95% being singletons. The sequencing here drew on CD4+ or CD8+ T cells sorted from blood, taken in a trial of the OX40 agonist ivuxolimab. Source of these receptors: an adult with an advanced solid tumor such as melanoma, head and neck, liver or kidney cancer.

The chain links TRBV10-3 to TRBJ2-7; D possibly corresponds to TRBD2 (6 bases). V lost 5 bases and J 1 base, leaving 15 bases between the germline ends. The CDR3 is 15 amino acids. The V gene's germline CDR1 is ENHRY and CDR2 SYGVKD. The DNA for the CDR3 is TGTGCCATCAGTAACCGGGACTTGGGTTCCTACGAGCAGTACTTC. Protein: CAISNRDLGSYEQYF.

This chain links TRBV5-6 with TRBJ2-1; 7 bases fit TRBD2. Unmatched junction bases numbered 8, after V lost 2 bases and J lost 3 bases. Germline CDR1 is SGHDT and CDR2 is YYEEEE. The CDR3 runs to 16 residues. The chain's CDR3 is CASSFRGSFIYNEQFF. DNA of the CDR3: TGTGCCAGCAGCTTCCGCGGGAGTTTCATCTACAATGAGCAGTTCTTC.

The CDR3 DNA follows: TGTGCCAGCAGCCCCGGAGGGGATGAAAAACTGTTTTTT. Amino acids: CASSPGGDEKLFF. The chain combines TRBV7-8 with TRBJ1-4; perhaps TRBD1 as D (5 bases). The CDR3 covers 13 residues. The germline V and J ends were trimmed by 5 bases and 6 bases, with 10 bases remaining between them. The germline V gene has CDR1 SGHVS and CDR2 FQNEAQ.

The chain joins TRBV11-1 to TRBJ1-5; maybe TRBD1 (6 bases). Germline V gene lookup returns CDR1 SGHAT and CDR2 FQDESV (reference sequence). V lost 5 bases, J lost 7 bases, and 12 bases lay in between. The CDR3 is made up of 13 amino acids. CDR3 region: CASSLLGGQPQHF. The CDR3 bases are TGTGCCAGCAGCCTCTTAGGGGGACAGCCCCAGCATTTT.

The rearrangement uses TRBV7-2 and TRBJ2-2; 8 bases match TRBD2. The J segment lost 7 bases and the V segment lost 5 bases, leaving 18 bases of the junction unmatched. This CDR3 region has 18 residues. Germline assignment: CDR1 SGHTA and CDR2 FQGNSA. The CDR3 DNA reads TGTGCCAGCAGCGCACACTCTCCGGGACTAGGGGCCGTCGGGGAGCTGTTTTTT. This gives the protein CASSAHSPGLGAVGELFF.

This chain joins TRBV6-5 and TRBJ1-2, with unresolved D. The CDR3 sequence is 14 residues long. With 7 bases removed from V and 6 bases from J, the gap between germline ends came to 18 bases. Germline CDR1 and CDR2: MNHEY and SVGAGI. The CDR3 DNA follows: TGTGCCAGCACTAAAGGATGGCAGAACCATGGCTACACCTTC. Protein sequence: CASTKGWQNHGYTF.

The chain combines TRBV19 with TRBJ2-7; 8 bases are a match to TRBD2. The V gene's germline CDR1 is LNHDA and CDR2 SQIVND (reference sequence). The CDR3 runs to 13 residues. V shed 8 bases, J shed 5 bases, and the junction held 8 bases outside the gene matches. As DNA, the CDR3 is TGTGCCAGTGCCGGACTAGCCGGGCACGAGCAGTACTTC. This encodes CASAGLAGHEQYF.

The CDR3 DNA follows: TGTGCCAGCAGTCTTCTTCCCGGGACGGGAAACACTGAAGCTTTCTTT. This sequence encodes CASSLLPGTGNTEAFF. The rearrangement links TRBV27 to TRBJ1-1; tentatively, D is TRBD1 (5 bases). V lost 5 bases and J lost 2, with 18 bases in between. The CDR3 covers 16 residues. The V gene's germline CDR1 is MNHEY and CDR2 SMNVEV (reference sequence).

The chain joins TRBV7-2 to TRBJ2-2; 7 nucleotides agree with TRBD1. Germline lookup yields CDR1 SGHTA and CDR2 FQGNSA. The CDR3 is made up of 17 amino acids. The V and J ends lost 4 bases and 0 bases, in that order; junction bases with no gene match: 8. CDR3 DNA sequence: TGTGCCAGCAGCTCAAGCTCCGGGACAGCGAACACCGGGGAGCTGTTTTTT. It yields the protein CASSSSSGTANTGELFF.

This clone was counted a single time. The V call is TRBV5-1, the J call TRBJ1-6; 7 nucleotides agree with TRBD1. This CDR3 contains 15 residues. The germline V gene has CDR1 SGHRS and CDR2 YFSETQ. Germline trimming cut 4 bases from V and 7 bases from J; bases unmatched to any gene: 8. Here the CDR3 reads CASSGSQGRNSPLHF. CDR3 nucleotides: TGCGCCAGCAGCGGCTCACAGGGGAGGAATTCACCCCTCCACTTT.

The V and J genes are TRBV10-3 and TRBJ2-6; TRBD1 matches 8 bases. CDR3 length: 17 amino acids. Per germline, CDR1 ENHRY and CDR2 SYGVKD. With V trimmed by 3 bases and J by 0 bases, 4 bases remained unmatched. The CDR3 spells CAISEGQGGSGANVLTF. The CDR3 bases are TGTGCCATCAGTGAAGGACAGGGAGGCTCTGGGGCCAACGTCCTGACTTTC.